These 8 T cell receptor beta chains share one sample of origin, sequenced in a study of cytomegalovirus exposure and HLA in healthy donors. The PCR used 60 Vbeta and 13 Jbeta primers. Clones were read by immunoSEQ multiplex PCR, and TCRdb kept only the in-frame ones, dropping some. The sample has some 100,000 clones; approximately 81% are singletons. Sequencing was carried out using PBMCs. Receptor source: a male donor in good health and CMV-seropositive.

This clone was picked up a small number of times. The chain combines TRBV6-4 with TRBJ2-7, with a weak D call TRBD1 (5 bases). In germline, CDR1 is MRHNA, CDR2 SNTAGT. The V gene lost 6 bases and the J gene lost 2 bases, with 14 bases spanning the gap. The CDR3 sequence is 14 residues long. CDR3 residues: CASRSFLTAYEQYF. The CDR3 DNA follows: TGTGCCAGCAGGAGCTTCTTGACAGCCTACGAGCAGTACTTC.

The V gene is TRBV7-2, the J gene TRBJ1-1, with 7 bases that match TRBD1. The CDR3 has 15 residues. From germline, CDR1 is SGHTA and CDR2 FQGNSA. The ends lost 1 base at V and 3 bases at J; junction bases unmatched: 5. DNA of the CDR3: TGTGCCAGCAGCTTAGGAAGGACAGGTTACACTGAAGCTTTCTTT. This sequence encodes CASSLGRTGYTEAFF.

This clone was observed a single time. This chain connects TRBV7-2 to TRBJ1-1; D is ambiguous. Germline assignment: CDR1 SGHTA and CDR2 FQGNSA. CDR3 size: 16 residues. V was clipped by 0 bases and J by 4 bases, with 15 bases between them. The CDR3 DNA sequence: TGTGCCAGCAGCTTAGCGGAGACGCTTTTGTTCACTGAAGCTTTCTTT. It yields the protein CASSLAETLLFTEAFF.

In its sample, this clone was seen a few times. The chain combines TRBV6-6 with TRBJ1-1, with 8 bases fitting TRBD1. The CDR3 spans 13 residues. The germline V gene has CDR1 MNHNY and CDR2 SVGAGI (reference sequence). Trimming at V came to 6 bases and at J to 5 bases, leaving 5 bases not matched to a gene. The DNA of the CDR3 is TGTGCCAGCAGCCTACAGGGGGGGACTGAAGCTTTCTTT. Its translation: CASSLQGGTEAFF.

V is TRBV6-5 and J is TRBJ1-1, with D maybe TRBD1 (6 bases). V was pared by 2 bases and J by 6 bases, with 16 bases between. Germline V lookup: CDR1 MNHEY, CDR2 SVGAGI. This CDR3 is built from 15 residues. In DNA, the CDR3 is TGTGCCAGCAGTTACGGCGGGGGCCTAGGCGCTGAAGCTTTCTTT. It is translated as CASSYGGGLGAEAFF.

The V call is TRBV9, the J call TRBJ2-3; no reliable D call. The germline V gene has CDR1 SGDLS and CDR2 YYNGEE. V was trimmed by 4 bases and J by 2 bases, leaving 8 bases between them. This CDR3 region has 13 residues. The CDR3 region is CASSPGPTDTQYF. For the CDR3, the DNA is TGTGCCAGCAGCCCTGGGCCCACAGATACGCAGTATTTT.

The chain combines TRBV15 with TRBJ2-7, with D possibly TRBD1 on 7 matching bases. V lost 0 bases to trimming and J lost 6 bases, with 12 bases between them. Germline-derived CDR1 and CDR2 are LNHNV and YYDKDF (reference sequence). This CDR3 spans 14 amino acids. The CDR3 DNA is TGTGCCACCAGCAGAGAGCAGGGGGGAAGCGAGCAGTACTTC. Protein sequence: CATSREQGGSEQYF.

CDR3 sequence reads: CASSSPAAGVYEQYF. CDR3 sequence (DNA): TGCGCCAGCAGCAGTCCCGCGGCGGGGGTTTACGAGCAGTACTTC. The V and J genes are TRBV5-1 and TRBJ2-7, with TRBD2 identical over 7 bases. The CDR3 covers 15 residues. In germline, CDR1 is SGHRS, CDR2 YFSETQ. Germline trimming cut 4 bases from V and 4 bases from J; bases unmatched to any gene: 11.